This entry concerns a single TCR beta chain. What it binds is not known. This specimen belongs to a study of T cell responses to AZD1222 COVID-19 vaccine. Broader study findings: White British people made up most donors, females outnumbered males, and clonal diversity was possibly underestimated.

The data were produced by immunoSEQ multiplex PCR, yet TCRdb's version contains in-frame clones alone and is incomplete. The sample lists about 69,000 clones, roughly 80% occurring once. Germline loops: CDR1 MNHEY, CDR2 SVGAGI. The CDR3 spans 12 residues. V was pared by 0 bases and J by 7 bases, with 6 bases between. The V gene is TRBV6-5, the J gene TRBJ1-2; a weak D match, TRBD1 (5 bases). This TCR derives from an adult who received the AZD1222 COVID-19 vaccine. Material: peripheral blood, obtained 28 days after the second AZD1222 dose. The CDR3 DNA reads TGTGCCAGCAGTTACTCTGGGGCTGGCTACACCTTC. Translated: CASSYSGAGYTF.